The TCR beta chain described here comes from a study of T cells in Graves' hyperthyroidism and ophthalmopathy. TCR beta CDR3 regions were amplified from RNA transcripts. Using the HTBI primer set, a first-round RT-PCR was run on the TCR CDR3. TCRdb processed the multiplex PCR reads anew with MiXCR; each CDR3 protein has one entry. The profile shows under 300,000 distinct CDR3 sequences, 20% to 25% of them singletons. The sample holds many counts of this clonotype. The CDR3 is 14 residues long. From germline, CDR1 is GTSNPN and CDR2 SVGIG (reference sequence). Deletions cut 0 bases from V and 3 bases from J, with 12 bases between.

Sequenced input: blood. This TCR came from a man younger than 45 with Graves' ophthalmopathy. This sequence joins TRBV30 and TRBJ2-7; D not resolved. The CDR3 here is CAWSVRAPGYEQYF. The CDR3 region has the DNA TGTGCCTGGAGTGTACGAGCCCCCGGCTACGAGCAGTACTTC.